Each of the 3 T cell receptor delta chains below was sequenced from the same sample in a study of gamma-delta chains in newborns, infants, children. TCRdb reanalysed the reads via CATT. This sample has roughly 5,000 delta-chain clones, with 2.5% to 3.5% found just once. The sequenced sample was blood. These receptors all stem from a child who was a newborn, infant or young child, either healthy, febrile or measles-vaccinated (not recorded which).

This clone was found a few times. This could be a read error, since a much larger clone is one nucleotide away. The chain is built from TRDV3 and TRDJ2, with 12 bases aligning to TRDD3. Trimming removed 4 bases from V and 10 bases from J; junction bases left unmatched: 13. CDR1 and CDR2 (germline): TVYSNPD, GDNSRS (reference sequence). The CDR3 loop spans 15 amino acids. The CDR3 loop is CACPPTGGYTVQLFF. The CDR3 DNA follows: TGTGCCTGCCCGCCTACTGGGGGATACACGGTACAACTCTTCTTT.

Regarding this clone: This DNA translates differently at residue 11 from the TCRdb protein, which is that of a much larger clone; a read error is likely, and the protein shown is the DNA's own translation. The V and J genes are TRDV2 and TRDJ3, with unresolved D. This CDR3 contains 18 residues. Trimming cost V 3 bases and J 5 bases, with 19 bases left between them. Per the germline V gene, CDR1 is GEAIGNYY and CDR2 is EKD. CDR3 DNA sequence: TGTGCCTGTGACGTCAGGATTTCGACCGCCCGGGACACCCGACAGATGTTTTTC. Translation: CACDVRISTARDTRQMFF.

For this clone: This sequence is one base from a far larger clone and is likely a read error. Additional DNA sequences in this sample encode the identical CDR3. The chain combines TRDV1 with TRDJ2; D call uncertain. The germline CDR1 and CDR2 sequences are TSWWSYY and QGS. The ends were cut back, 2 bases at V and 2 bases at J, with 9 bases in the middle. The CDR3 length is 15 residues. CDR3 DNA sequence: TGTGCTCTTGGGGAAAGGGCGGGGTTGACAGCACAACTCTTCTTT. Its translation: CALGERAGLTAQLFF.